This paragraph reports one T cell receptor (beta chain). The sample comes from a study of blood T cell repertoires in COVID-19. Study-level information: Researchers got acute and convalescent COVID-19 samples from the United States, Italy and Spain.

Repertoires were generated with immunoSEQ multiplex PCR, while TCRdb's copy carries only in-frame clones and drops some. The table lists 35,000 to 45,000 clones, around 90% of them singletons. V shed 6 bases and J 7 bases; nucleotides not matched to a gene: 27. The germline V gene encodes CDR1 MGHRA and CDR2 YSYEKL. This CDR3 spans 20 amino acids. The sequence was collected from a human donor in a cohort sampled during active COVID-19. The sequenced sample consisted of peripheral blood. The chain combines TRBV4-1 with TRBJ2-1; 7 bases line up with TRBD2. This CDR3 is CASSQSLFPAGAGKGNEQFF. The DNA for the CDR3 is TGCGCCAGCAGTCAATCCTTGTTTCCGGCAGGAGCGGGGAAGGGGAATGAGCAGTTCTTC.